This T cell receptor (beta chain) was observed in a study of blood T cell repertoires in COVID-19. The CDR3 spans 13 residues. V was shortened by 1 base and J by 1 base, with 5 bases between the two germline ends. Germline CDR1 and CDR2: SGHRS and YFSETQ. The repertoire was sequenced with immunoSEQ multiplex PCR; TCRdb's copy has only in-frame clones and lacks some. The sample yields nearly 250,000 clones, around 88% seen once. The TCR originated in a woman aged 80 or older with COVID-19, enrolled during active disease. The chain links TRBV5-1 to TRBJ1-1; D remains unclear. The source material was peripheral blood. CDR3 sequence reads: CASSLWPNTEAFF. The CDR3 region has the DNA TGCGCCAGCAGCTTGTGGCCGAACACTGAAGCTTTCTTT.